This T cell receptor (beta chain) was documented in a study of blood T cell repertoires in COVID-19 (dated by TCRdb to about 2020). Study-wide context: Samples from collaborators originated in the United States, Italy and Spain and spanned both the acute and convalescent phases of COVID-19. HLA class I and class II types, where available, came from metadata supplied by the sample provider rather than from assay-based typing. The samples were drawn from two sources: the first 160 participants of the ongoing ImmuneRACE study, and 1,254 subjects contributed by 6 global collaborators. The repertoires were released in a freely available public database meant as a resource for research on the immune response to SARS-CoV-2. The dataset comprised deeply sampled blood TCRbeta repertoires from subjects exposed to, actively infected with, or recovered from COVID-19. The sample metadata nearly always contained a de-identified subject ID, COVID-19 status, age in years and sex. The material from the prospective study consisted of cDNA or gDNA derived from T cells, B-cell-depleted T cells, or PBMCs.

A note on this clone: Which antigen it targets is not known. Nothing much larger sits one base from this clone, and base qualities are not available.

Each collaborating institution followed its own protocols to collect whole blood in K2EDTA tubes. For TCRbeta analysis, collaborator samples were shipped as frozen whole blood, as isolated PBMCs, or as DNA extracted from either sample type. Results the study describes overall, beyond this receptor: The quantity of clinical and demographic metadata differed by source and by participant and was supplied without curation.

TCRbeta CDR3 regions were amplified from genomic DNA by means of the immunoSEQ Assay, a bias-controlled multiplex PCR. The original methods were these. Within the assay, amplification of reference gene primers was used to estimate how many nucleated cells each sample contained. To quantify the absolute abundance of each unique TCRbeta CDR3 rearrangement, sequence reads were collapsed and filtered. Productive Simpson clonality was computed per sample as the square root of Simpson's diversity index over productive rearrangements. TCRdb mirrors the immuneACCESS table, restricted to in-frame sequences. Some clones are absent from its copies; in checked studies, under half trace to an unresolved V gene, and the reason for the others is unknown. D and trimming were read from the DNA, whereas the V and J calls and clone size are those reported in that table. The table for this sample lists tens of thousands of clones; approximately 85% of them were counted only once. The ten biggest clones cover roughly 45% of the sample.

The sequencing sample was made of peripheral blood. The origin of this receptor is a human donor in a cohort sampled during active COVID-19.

The CDR3 has the sequence CASRELGQASSYNEQFF. The sequenced DNA: TGTGCCAGCAGGGAATTGGGACAGGCGAGCTCCTACAATGAGCAGTTCTTC. This receptor chain uses TRBV11-2 and TRBJ2-1, with 8 central nucleotides matching TRBD1. CDR1 and CDR2, per the germline V gene, are SGHAT and FQNNGV. Relative to germline, V is missing 6 bases and J is missing 0 bases, with 10 bases of the junction outside any gene match. The CDR3 runs 17 amino acids, cysteine and phenylalanine included. CDR3 DNA is the only sequence kept; it has 51 bases, read in frame from the first base.